These 15 T cell receptor beta chains were all obtained from the same sample, sequenced in a study of control samples from healthy donors and cancer patients. Using immunoSEQ multiplex PCR, the repertoire was profiled, and TCRdb retains in-frame clones only, with some absent. Among some 140,000 clones, roughly 94% were seen once, and the ten largest hold over 12%. Sequenced sample: PBMCs. These receptors were obtained from a man aged 55-75 years with colorectal cancer.

The chain uses TRBV7-9 and TRBJ2-2; tentatively, D is TRBD1 (5 bases). The V end was cut by 5 bases, the J end by 4 bases, with 8 bases between. Germline V gene sequence: CDR1 SEHNR, CDR2 FQNEAQ (reference sequence). The CDR3 sequence is 13 residues long. CDR3 loop: CASSGQGTGELFF. The DNA for the CDR3 is TGTGCCAGCAGCGGCCAGGGCACCGGGGAGCTGTTTTTT. The complete variable domain, with remaining parts taken from reference TRBV7-9 and TRBJ2-2, reads DTGVSQNPRHKITKRGQNVTFRCDPISEHNRLYWYRQTLGQGPEFLTYFQNEAQLEKSRLLSDRFSAERPKGSFSTLEIQRTEQGDSAMYLCASSGQGTGELFFGEGSRLTVL.

This clone was counted a single time. The gene calls are TRBV19 and TRBJ2-2; D possibly corresponds to TRBD1 (7 bases). V lost 1 base to trimming and J lost 7 bases, with 16 bases between them. This CDR3 contains 16 residues. CDR1 is LNHDA and CDR2 is SQIVND in the germline V gene (reference sequence). The CDR3 DNA is TGTGCCAGTAGTATAGGAAGGAGGGGGCGTAACGGGGAGCTGTTTTTT. The encoded protein is CASSIGRRGRNGELFF.

V is TRBV5-1 and J is TRBJ2-3, with TRBD2 matching over 8 bases. V shed 5 bases and J 2 bases; nucleotides not matched to a gene: 10. This CDR3 has 16 residues. Germline loops: CDR1 SGHRS, CDR2 YFSETQ. For the CDR3, the DNA is TGCGCCAGCAGGGAGGGGACTAGTAGTATCACAGATACGCAGTATTTT. Amino acids: CASREGTSSITDTQYF. The complete variable domain, with remaining parts taken from reference TRBV5-1 and TRBJ2-3, reads KAGVTQTPRYLIKTRGQQVTLSCSPISGHRSVSWYQQTPGQGLQFLFEYFSETQRNKGNFPGRFSGRQFSNSRSEMNVSTLELGDSALYLCASREGTSSITDTQYFGPGTRLTVL.

V is TRBV7-2 and J is TRBJ2-5; D gene unclear. V was trimmed by 5 bases and J by 0 bases, leaving 4 bases between them. Germline V gene lookup returns CDR1 SGHTA and CDR2 FQGNSA. The CDR3 totals 12 residues. Here the CDR3 reads CASSTYQETQYF. DNA of the CDR3: TGTGCCAGCAGCACGTACCAAGAGACCCAGTACTTC. The full variable domain, its missing parts supplied by reference TRBV7-2 and TRBJ2-5, is GAGVSQSPSNKVTEKGKDVELRCDPISGHTALYWYRQSLGQGLEFLIYFQGNSAPDKSGLPSDRFSAERTGGSVSTLTIQRTQQEDSAVYLCASSTYQETQYFGPGTRLLVL.

V usage is TRBV5-1 and J usage is TRBJ2-5; no definite D call. V shed 4 bases and J shed 1 base, with 11 bases lying between them. Germline V gives CDR1 SGHRS, CDR2 YFSETQ. This CDR3 spans 14 amino acids. The CDR3 sequence: CASSPDDVQETQYF. CDR3 in DNA: TGCGCCAGCAGCCCGGACGACGTCCAAGAGACCCAGTACTTC.

The V gene is TRBV5-4, the J gene TRBJ1-1; D gene uncertain. Germline V gene sequence: CDR1 SGHNT, CDR2 YYREEE (reference sequence). The CDR3 is made up of 13 amino acids. The germline V and J ends were trimmed by 2 bases and 1 base, with 6 bases remaining between them. In DNA, the CDR3 is TGTGCCAGCAGCTTTGCGCCGAACACTGAAGCTTTCTTT. It translates to CASSFAPNTEAFF.

The rearrangement joins TRBV11-2 to TRBJ2-7; D possibly corresponds to TRBD2 (5 bases). CDR1 is SGHAT, CDR2 FQNNGV, per germline. V dropped 7 bases and J dropped 4 bases, with 17 bases sitting between them. The CDR3 has 14 amino acids. The CDR3 DNA reads TGTGCCAGCACCTTGGGCGGGTCACAATACGAGCAGTACTTC. Protein product: CASTLGGSQYEQYF. The complete variable domain, with remaining parts taken from reference TRBV11-2 and TRBJ2-7, reads EAGVAQSPRYKIIEKRQSVAFWCNPISGHATLYWYQQILGQGPKLLIQFQNNGVVDDSQLPKDRFSAERLKGVDSTLKIQPAKLEDSAVYLCASTLGGSQYEQYFGPGTRLTVT.

The rearrangement joins TRBV6-5 to TRBJ2-1; D unclear. Deletions cut 0 bases from V and 2 bases from J, with 8 bases between. The length of the CDR3 is 15 residues. CDR1 is MNHEY, CDR2 SVGAGI, per germline. In DNA, the CDR3 is TGTGCCAGCAGTTACTCAGGGCAAACCTACAATGAGCAGTTCTTC. It encodes CASSYSGQTYNEQFF.

J is TRBJ1-1 and V is TRBV5-1, with 9 bases that match TRBD1. CDR1 is SGHRS and CDR2 is YFSETQ in the germline V gene. The CDR3 sequence is 14 residues long. The V and J ends lost 5 bases and 4 bases, in that order; junction bases with no gene match: 6. The CDR3: CASSLGDRVTEAFF. The CDR3 nucleotides read TGCGCCAGCAGTCTCGGGGACAGGGTCACTGAAGCTTTCTTT.

The chain is built from TRBV6-5 and TRBJ2-2, with TRBD2 matching over 12 bases. The length of the CDR3 is 15 residues. Germline assignment: CDR1 MNHEY and CDR2 SVGAGI. V shed 5 bases and J 8 bases; nucleotides not matched to a gene: 6. CDR3 in DNA: TGTGCCAGCAGTCTAGCGGGGGGGCTGGTAGGGGAGCTGTTTTTT. Amino acids: CASSLAGGLVGELFF.

V usage is TRBV6-1 and J usage is TRBJ2-5; D gene ambiguous. This CDR3 region has 15 residues. Per germline, CDR1 MNHNS and CDR2 SASEGT. Trimming pared 3 bases from V and 1 base from J, leaving 12 bases between. The CDR3 DNA reads TGTGCCAGCAGTGAGCGAACGTTTTTCCAAGAGACCCAGTACTTC. Its translation is CASSERTFFQETQYF.

The V gene is TRBV5-5, the J gene TRBJ2-3, with unresolved D. Trimming removed 5 bases from V and 6 bases from J, with 13 bases in between. Germline V gives CDR1 SGHKS, CDR2 YYEKEE (reference sequence). This CDR3 has 13 residues. DNA of the CDR3: TGTGCCAGCAGTCGCGAAAGGGCGGATACGCAGTATTTT. The encoded protein is CASSRERADTQYF.

The rearrangement uses TRBV3-1 (or the pseudogene TRBV3-2) and TRBJ2-7, with D tentatively TRBD1 (6 bases). Germline V gene sequence: CDR1 LGHDT, CDR2 YNNKEL (reference sequence). CDR3 length: 12 amino acids. Trimming removed 4 bases at V and 7 bases at J, with 11 bases between. In DNA form, the CDR3 reads TGTGCCAGCAGCCCTCAGGGGAAGGAGCAGTACTTC. Translation gives CASSPQGKEQYF.

The chain employs TRBV7-2 and TRBJ2-6, with 7 positions matching TRBD1. The length of the CDR3 is 17 residues. The trim removed 5 bases at V and 0 bases at J, leaving 7 bases unmatched. CDR1 and CDR2 from the germline V gene are SGHTA and FQGNSA. CDR3: CASSPEQGLSGANVLTF. In DNA form, the CDR3 reads TGTGCCAGCAGCCCCGAACAGGGGCTCTCTGGGGCCAACGTCCTGACTTTC.

The chain recombines TRBV11-2 with TRBJ2-4; the D is unclear. In germline, CDR1 is SGHAT, CDR2 FQNNGV. Trimming removed 2 bases from V and 0 bases from J, with 8 bases in between. CDR3 length equals 15 residues. CDR3 sequence (DNA): TGTGCCAGCAGCTTACAAGTGCTAGCCAAAAACATTCAGTACTTC. This codes for CASSLQVLAKNIQYF.